The 22 T cell receptor beta chains reported below all come from one sample, sequenced in a study of PD-1 blockade in classical Hodgkin lymphoma. Brentuximab vedotin exposure varied, and every patient relapsed after autologous stem cell transplantation. Repertoires were generated with immunoSEQ multiplex PCR, while TCRdb's copy carries only in-frame clones and drops some. The sample lists tens of thousands of clones; 83% were seen once. The sample consisted of peripheral blood mononuclear cells (PBMCs), taken before the second cycle of nivolumab. All receptors come from a human donor with classical Hodgkin lymphoma.

The chain carries TRBV7-9 and TRBJ1-3; maybe TRBD1 (5 bases). Germline V lookup: CDR1 SEHNR, CDR2 FQNEAQ (reference sequence). The V end lost 5 bases, the J end lost 2 bases, and 16 bases lay between the germline ends. The CDR3 has 16 amino acids. CDR3 sequence reads: CASSPQGGTTGNTIYF. Here the CDR3 DNA reads TGTGCCAGCAGCCCTCAGGGAGGGACGACTGGAAACACCATATATTTT.

The chain has TRBV9 and TRBJ1-1; a possible D gene is TRBD1 (6 bases). Between the trimmed V and J ends, which lost 3 bases and 0 bases, there was a span of 12 bases. The CDR3 contains 15 residues. CDR1 and CDR2 (germline): SGDLS, YYNGEE. The CDR3 region has the DNA TGTGCCAGCAGCGGGCACAAGGGGGTGAACACTGAAGCTTTCTTT. Protein sequence: CASSGHKGVNTEAFF.

This clone was seen a few times. The chain carries TRBV5-6 and TRBJ2-4; the D gene is possibly TRBD2 (5 bases). The CDR3 has 16 amino acids. V dropped 4 bases and J dropped 0 bases, with 14 bases sitting between them. Germline lookup yields CDR1 SGHDT and CDR2 YYEEEE. The CDR3 here is CASSRGGTLAKNIQYF. The DNA of the CDR3 is TGTGCCAGCAGCCGGGGTGGAACCTTAGCCAAAAACATTCAGTACTTC.

The CDR3, as DNA: TGCGCCAGCAGCCAAGGATCGGGTGGTAGGGCTTTCTTT. Translated, it gives CASSQGSGGRAFF. V usage is TRBV4-3 and J usage is TRBJ1-1, with D unclear. CDR3 length: 13 residues. V lost 1 base to trimming and J lost 11 bases, with 14 bases between them. Germline V gives CDR1 LGHNA, CDR2 YSLEER.

Here the CDR3 DNA reads TGTGCCAGCAGATCCCCCACTGAGGGTGAATCGGGCGGCTACACCTTC. This encodes CASRSPTEGESGGYTF. J is TRBJ1-2 and V is TRBV6-4; no firm D call. This CDR3 is built from 16 residues. Deletions cut 6 bases from V and 8 bases from J, with 25 bases between. Germline V CDR1 and CDR2: MRHNA, SNTAGT.

The V call is TRBV7-9, the J call TRBJ1-1; no clear D. Germline-derived CDR1 and CDR2 are SEHNR and FQNEAQ (reference sequence). V dropped 7 bases and J dropped 1 base, with 10 bases sitting between them. The CDR3 length is 13 residues. The DNA of the CDR3 is TGTGCCAGCAAGGACTGGGGGAACACTGAAGCTTTCTTT. Its protein product is CASKDWGNTEAFF.

This clone appeared once. The chain joins TRBV5-6 to TRBJ1-2; the match to TRBD1 covers 7 bases. The CDR3 consists of 15 residues. The germline CDR1 and CDR2 sequences are SGHDT and YYEEEE. With V trimmed by 5 bases and J by 0 bases, 7 bases remained unmatched. This CDR3 reads CASRRWDSPNYGYTF. The CDR3 DNA reads as TGTGCCAGCAGGAGATGGGACAGCCCTAACTATGGCTACACCTTC. The full variable domain, rest sourced from reference TRBV5-6 and TRBJ1-2, is DAGVTQSPTHLIKTRGQQVTLRCSPKSGHDTVSWYQQALGQGPQFIFQYYEEEERQRGNFPDRFSGHQFPNYSSELNVNALLLGDSALYLCASRRWDSPNYGYTFGSGTRLTVV.

V and J are TRBV29-1 and TRBJ2-2; a weak D match, TRBD2 (6 bases). Germline assignment: CDR1 SQVTM and CDR2 ANQGSEA. The CDR3 runs to 14 residues. The germline V and J ends were trimmed by 8 bases and 2 bases, with 15 bases remaining between them. CDR3 in DNA: TGCAGCTTTACGGGACTCCTTAACACCGGGGAGCTGTTTTTT. This translates into CSFTGLLNTGELFF.

This clone was observed a single time. The chain carries TRBV19 and TRBJ2-5; D is unresolved. V shed 3 bases and J shed 4 bases, with 12 bases lying between them. Germline CDR1 LNHDA, CDR2 SQIVND (reference sequence). The CDR3 contains 14 residues. CDR3 nucleotides: TGTGCCAGTAGTATCCTTGCTGGTCTAGAGACCCAGTACTTC. Translated: CASSILAGLETQYF.

This sequence joins TRBV10-3 and TRBJ2-2; D tentatively reads TRBD1 or TRBD2 (5 bases each). The CDR3 totals 14 residues. Trimming cost V 7 bases and J 5 bases, with 14 bases left between them. Germline V lookup: CDR1 ENHRY, CDR2 SYGVKD. The CDR3 spells CAITGVGTTGELFF. The CDR3 nucleotides read TGTGCCATCACTGGGGTCGGGACGACCGGGGAGCTGTTTTTT.

The chain combines TRBV7-8 with TRBJ2-5; D is perhaps TRBD1 or TRBD2 (5 bases each). Trimming shortened V by 1 base and J by 1 base, and 10 bases separated the two germline ends. Germline-derived CDR1 and CDR2 are SGHVS and FQNEAQ. CDR3 length: 15 residues. This CDR3 is CASSLVGAIQETQYF. The CDR3 nucleotides read TGTGCCAGCAGCTTAGTCGGGGCGATCCAAGAGACCCAGTACTTC.

The V gene is TRBV2, the J gene TRBJ2-7; 7 bases fit TRBD1. CDR1 is SNHLY and CDR2 is FYNNEI in the germline V gene. With 1 base clipped from V and 5 bases from J, the junction kept 8 bases outside the gene matches. The CDR3 is 15 residues long. The CDR3 reads CASSEDRGAVDEQYF. The CDR3 DNA reads TGTGCCAGCAGTGAAGACAGGGGAGCGGTCGACGAGCAGTACTTC. Filled out from reference TRBV2 and TRBJ2-7, the complete variable domain reads EPEVTQTPSHQVTQMGQEVILRCVPISNHLYFYWYRQILGQKVEFLVSFYNNEISEKSEIFDDQFSVERPDGSNFTLKIRSTKLEDSAMYFCASSEDRGAVDEQYFGPGTRLTVT.

The chain couples TRBV10-3 to TRBJ1-2; maybe TRBD1 (6 bases). The CDR3 extends over 13 amino acids. Germline V lookup: CDR1 ENHRY, CDR2 SYGVKD. V lost 4 bases to trimming and J lost 3 bases, with 9 bases between them. The CDR3 sequence: CAISGTADYGYTF. CDR3 nucleotide sequence: TGTGCCATCAGTGGGACAGCTGACTATGGCTACACCTTC.

V usage is TRBV11-1 and J usage is TRBJ1-1, with no clear D. CDR1 is SGHAT and CDR2 is FQDESV in the germline V gene (reference sequence). V lost 5 bases, J lost 1 base, and 8 bases lay in between. The CDR3 loop spans 13 amino acids. The CDR3 DNA is TGTGCCAGCAGCGTCCGGGAGAACACTGAAGCTTTCTTT. Protein sequence: CASSVRENTEAFF. The full variable domain, its missing parts supplied by reference TRBV11-1 and TRBJ1-1, is EAEVAQSPRYKITEKSQAVAFWCDPISGHATLYWYRQILGQGPELLVQFQDESVVDDSQLPKDRFSAERLKGVDSTLKIQPAELGDSAMYLCASSVRENTEAFFGQGTRLTVV.

V gene TRBV11-3 combines with J gene TRBJ2-1; D gene ambiguous. The CDR3 spans 15 residues. V was trimmed by 2 bases and J by 2 bases, leaving 10 bases between them. The germline V gene has CDR1 SGHNT and CDR2 YENEEA. The CDR3: CASSLISATYNEQFF. The CDR3, as DNA: TGTGCCAGCAGCTTAATTTCCGCAACCTACAATGAGCAGTTCTTC.

The gene calls are TRBV10-3 and TRBJ2-7, with TRBD1 as a possible D gene (6 bases). The CDR3 is made up of 13 amino acids. Per the germline V gene, CDR1 is ENHRY and CDR2 is SYGVKD. Trimming took off 10 bases at V and 0 bases at J, with 13 bases between the two ends. For the CDR3, the DNA is TGTGCCACCTCCGGGACATCCTCCTACGAGCAGTACTTC. Its translation: CATSGTSSYEQYF.

J is TRBJ1-2 and V is TRBV27; tentatively, D is TRBD1 (5 bases). Trimming removed 10 bases from V and 4 bases from J, with 19 bases in between. The CDR3 runs 14 residues. CDR1 is MNHEY and CDR2 is SMNVEV in the germline V gene (reference sequence). Here the CDR3 reads CANRISGDLYGYTF. Written as DNA, the CDR3 is TGTGCCAACAGAATAAGTGGGGACCTCTATGGCTACACCTTC.

The chain carries TRBV6-1 and TRBJ1-1; no reliable D call. Trimming pared 0 bases from V and 1 base from J, leaving 3 bases between. Germline V gene sequence: CDR1 MNHNS, CDR2 SASEGT. CDR3 length: 13 residues. CDR3 protein: CASSEARNTEAFF. The CDR3 nucleotides read TGTGCCAGCAGTGAAGCTCGGAACACTGAAGCTTTCTTT.

The chain recombines TRBV9 with TRBJ2-1; TRBD1 is a possible D gene (6 bases). The CDR3 contains 14 residues. Per germline, CDR1 SGDLS and CDR2 YYNGEE. The germline V and J ends were trimmed by 2 bases and 3 bases, with 9 bases remaining between them. CDR3 nucleotides: TGTGCCAGCAGCGTCGGACAGTACTACAATGAGCAGTTCTTC. Its protein is CASSVGQYYNEQFF. Looking up the rest from reference TRBV9 and TRBJ2-1 gives the full variable domain: DSGVTQTPKHLITATGQRVTLRCSPRSGDLSVYWYQQSLDQGLQFLIQYYNGEERAKGNILERFSAQQFPDLHSELNLSSLELGDSALYFCASSVGQYYNEQFFGPGTRLTVL.

Only one count was recorded for this clone. V gene TRBV2 combines with J gene TRBJ2-7, with a tentative D call TRBD1 (5 bases). Looked up from germline, CDR1 is SNHLY and CDR2 is FYNNEI. Deletions cut 2 bases from V and 3 bases from J, with 11 bases between. The CDR3 is 14 residues long. The CDR3 reads CASSESAGNYEQYV. CDR3 sequence (DNA): TGTGCCAGCAGTGAATCGGCAGGGAACTACGAGCAGTACGTC.

The chain couples TRBV23-1 to TRBJ2-7; D tentatively fits TRBD1 or TRBD2 (8 bases each). TRBV23-1 is filed as an ORF, its function uncertain. This CDR3 contains 18 residues. Trimming stripped 2 bases from V and 7 bases from J, with 27 bases between. In DNA form, the CDR3 reads TGCGCCAGCAGTCAACCCGGGGGGGAGGCAGGGGGCTCGGGTGAGCAGTACGTC. It is translated as CASSQPGGEAGGSGEQYV.

A single count supports this clone. A junction end diverges from the germline sequence, so it may reflect a read error. This chain links TRBV7-2 with TRBJ1-1; D is uncertain. CDR1 and CDR2 from the germline V gene are SGHTA and FQGNSA. This CDR3 has 14 residues. CDR3 sequence: CASSVAGLWTEAFF. The CDR3 region has the DNA TGTGCCAGCAGCGTAGCGGGTTTATGGACTGAAGCTTTCTTT.